The present T cell receptor beta chain was sequenced within a study of shared clonotypes between healthy human individuals. TCRdb's copy holds only in-frame clones and misses some; the assay was immunoSEQ multiplex PCR. Among 1,500,000 or so clones listed, around 98.5% were seen once. The CDR3 contains 15 residues. Germline CDR1 and CDR2: SGDLS and YYNGEE. Trimming stripped 4 bases from V and 6 bases from J, with 17 bases between. Free of recent acute infections or vaccinations, the donors were healthy HIV-negative adults. The rearrangement uses TRBV9 and TRBJ2-1; no clear D gene. The sequencing input was naive CD4+ T cells sorted from blood. Described subset: CD45RA+ positively selected. The receptor was derived from a man aged 25 to 45 in good health. CDR3 residues: CASSPRVSAFNEQFF. For the CDR3, the DNA is TGTGCCAGCAGCCCCCGGGTCTCGGCCTTCAATGAGCAGTTCTTC.